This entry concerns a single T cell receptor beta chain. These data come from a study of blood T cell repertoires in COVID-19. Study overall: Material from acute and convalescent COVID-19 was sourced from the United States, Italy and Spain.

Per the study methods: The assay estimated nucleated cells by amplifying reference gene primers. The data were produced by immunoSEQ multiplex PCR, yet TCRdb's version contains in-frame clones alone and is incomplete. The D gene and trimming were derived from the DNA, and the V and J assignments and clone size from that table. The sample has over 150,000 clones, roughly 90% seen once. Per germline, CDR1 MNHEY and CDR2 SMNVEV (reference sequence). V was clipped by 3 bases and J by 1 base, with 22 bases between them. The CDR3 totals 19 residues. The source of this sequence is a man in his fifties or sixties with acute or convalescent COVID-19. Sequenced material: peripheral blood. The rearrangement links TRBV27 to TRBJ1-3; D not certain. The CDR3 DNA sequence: TGTGCCAGCAGTTTCACTCAGTCGACCGGTCTAGGTTCTGGAAACACCATATATTTT. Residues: CASSFTQSTGLGSGNTIYF.